This T cell receptor (beta chain) comes out of a study of blood T cell repertoires in COVID-19. Study context: Whether acute or convalescent, the COVID-19 samples came from the United States, Italy and Spain.

TCRdb's copy holds only in-frame clones and misses some; the assay was immunoSEQ multiplex PCR. The sample lists around 88,000 clones, over 70% occurring once. The CDR3 is 17 residues long. Trimming removed 4 bases from V and 3 bases from J; junction bases left unmatched: 11. Germline V gene sequence: CDR1 MNHNS, CDR2 SASEGT. The V call is TRBV6-1, the J call TRBJ2-1; 8 bases fit TRBD2. The specimen was peripheral blood. The receptor was derived from a man in his sixties with acute or convalescent COVID-19. The CDR3 DNA follows: TGTGCCAGCAGTGGGGGAAAGCGGGAGTCTTTCTACAATGAGCAGTTCTTC. The encoded protein is CASSGGKRESFYNEQFF.